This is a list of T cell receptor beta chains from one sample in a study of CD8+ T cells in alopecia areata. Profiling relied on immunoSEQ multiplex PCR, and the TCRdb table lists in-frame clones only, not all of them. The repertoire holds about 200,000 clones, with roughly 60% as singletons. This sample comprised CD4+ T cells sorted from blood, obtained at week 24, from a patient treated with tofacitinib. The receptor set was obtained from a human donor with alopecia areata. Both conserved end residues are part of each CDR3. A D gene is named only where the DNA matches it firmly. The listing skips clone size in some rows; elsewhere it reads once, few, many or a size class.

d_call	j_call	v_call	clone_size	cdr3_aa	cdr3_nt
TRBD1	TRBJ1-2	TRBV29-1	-	CSVERGTGDGYTF	TGCAGCGTTGAAAGAGGGACAGGGGATGGCTACACCTTC
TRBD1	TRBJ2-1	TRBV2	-	CASSETGAYNEQFF	TGTGCCAGCAGTGAGACAGGGGCGTACAATGAGCAGTTCTTC
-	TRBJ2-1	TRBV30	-	CAWSIFNEQFF	TGTGCCTGGAGCATTTTCAATGAGCAGTTCTTC
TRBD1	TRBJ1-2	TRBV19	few	CASSIGTGSYTF	TGTGCCAGTAGTATAGGGACAGGAAGCTACACCTTC
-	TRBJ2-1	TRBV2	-	CASSPNGLNEQFF	TGTGCCAGCAGCCCCAATGGACTTAATGAGCAGTTCTTC
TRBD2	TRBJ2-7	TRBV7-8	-	CASSLGLAGEYEQYF	TGTGCCAGCAGCTTAGGTCTAGCGGGAGAATACGAGCAGTACTTC
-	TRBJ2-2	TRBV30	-	CAWRGGWTGRSGELFF	TGTGCCTGGAGGGGAGGATGGACAGGTCGGAGCGGGGAGCTGTTTTTT
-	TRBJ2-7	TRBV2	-	CASKRAPSEEQYF	TGTGCCAGCAAACGAGCCCCAAGTGAAGAGCAGTACTTC
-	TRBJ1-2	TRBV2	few	CASSEDSIRTF	TGTGCCAGCAGTGAAGACAGCATTAGGACCTTC
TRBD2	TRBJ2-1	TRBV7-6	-	CASSTPGTRSYNEQFF	TGTGCCAGCAGCACACCCGGGACTAGATCCTACAATGAGCAGTTCTTC
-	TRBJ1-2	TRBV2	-	CASRQVGSGYTF	TGTGCCAGCAGACAGGTGGGGAGTGGCTACACCTTC
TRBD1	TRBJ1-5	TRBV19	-	CASSMGDSRNQPQHF	TGTGCCAGTAGTATGGGGGACAGCCGAAATCAGCCCCAGCATTTT
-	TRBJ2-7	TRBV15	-	CATSRNPIGVRAYEQYF	TGTGCCACCAGCAGAAACCCAATAGGGGTGCGGGCCTACGAGCAGTACTTC
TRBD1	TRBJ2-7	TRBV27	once	CASSPAMDRGLMNF	TGTGCCAGCAGTCCAGCCATGGACAGGGGCTTAATGAACTTC
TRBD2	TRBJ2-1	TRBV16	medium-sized	CASSILDGGAVHEQFF	TGTGCCAGCAGCATCTTAGACGGGGGGGCTGTCCATGAGCAGTTCTTC
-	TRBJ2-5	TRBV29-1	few	CSVYTGTRLQETQYF	TGCAGCGTCTACACAGGGACGAGACTTCAAGAGACCCAGTACTTC
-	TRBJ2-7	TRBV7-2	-	CASSFSGVLRSSYEQYF	TGTGCCAGCAGCTTTTCTGGTGTTCTGAGGAGCTCCTACGAGCAGTACTTC
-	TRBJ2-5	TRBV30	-	CAWSVFGGSGETQYF	TGTGCCTGGAGTGTATTCGGGGGCTCTGGGGAGACCCAGTACTTC
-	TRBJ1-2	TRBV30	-	CAWSVLVPVLDGYTF	TGTGCCTGGAGTGTACTGGTCCCGGTACTTGATGGCTACACCTTC
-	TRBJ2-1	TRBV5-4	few	CASTLGGGAGNEQFF	TGTGCCAGCACCCTTGGAGGGGGCGCAGGCAATGAGCAGTTCTTC
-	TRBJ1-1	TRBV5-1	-	CASSRDRSTEAFF	TGCGCCAGCAGCAGGGATCGGAGCACTGAAGCTTTCTTT